This TCR beta chain was sequenced for a study of blood T cell repertoires in COVID-19. In the source study's methods: Amplifying reference gene primers gave estimates of nucleated cell counts. Assay used: immunoSEQ multiplex PCR; TCRdb lists only in-frame clones, some missing. The V and J calls and clone size were taken over from that table, and D and trimming were inferred from the DNA. The sample includes around 30,000 clones, more than 80% seen only once; the top ten take approximately 7%. This clone was detected once. CDR1 KGHSH and CDR2 LQKENI come from the germline V gene. CDR3 length equals 13 residues. J lost 11 bases, V lost 11 bases, and 16 bases had no gene match.

The sequenced sample consisted of peripheral blood. The rearrangement links TRBV18 to TRBJ1-1; 8 nucleotides align to TRBD1. This receptor was obtained from a human donor in a cohort sampled during active COVID-19. In nucleotides, the CDR3 is TGTGCCGGAGCTCAGATGACAGGGGCCGAGGCTTTCTTT. It yields the protein CAGAQMTGAEAFF.